This passage covers 20 T cell receptor beta chains from one sample sequenced in a study of CD8+ T cells in alopecia areata. Treatment specified: oral pan-JAK inhibitor, 5-10 mg twice daily. cDNA reverse transcribed from extracted RNA served as the sequencing template. Profiling relied on immunoSEQ multiplex PCR, and the TCRdb table lists in-frame clones only, not all of them. The table lists about 250,000 clones, 50% to 75% of them singletons. Here the sequenced sample was CD4+ T cells sorted from blood, taken around week 53, from a patient treated with tofacitinib. These receptors were collected from a human donor with alopecia areata.

The chain has TRBV5-4 and TRBJ2-5; unclear D gene. CDR1 SGHNT and CDR2 YYREEE come from the germline V gene (reference sequence). The CDR3 totals 14 residues. V was pared by 0 bases and J by 2 bases, with 8 bases between. The CDR3, as DNA: TGTGCCAGCAGCTTGGCGGTACGTCAAGAGACCCAGTACTTC. Its translation is CASSLAVRQETQYF.

CDR3 in DNA: TGTGCCAGCAACGCGCGACAGGCTAACACCGGGGAGCTGTTTTTT. Residues: CASNARQANTGELFF. V usage is TRBV6-1 and J usage is TRBJ2-2; weak D call: TRBD1 (6 bases). CDR3 length equals 15 residues. Germline V lookup: CDR1 MNHNS, CDR2 SASEGT. Trimming cost V 7 bases and J 2 bases, with 14 bases left between them.

The rearrangement uses TRBV29-1 and TRBJ2-7; no firm D call. V was shortened by 7 bases and J by 1 base, with 14 bases between the two germline ends. CDR3 size: 13 residues. Germline V gene lookup returns CDR1 SQVTM and CDR2 ANQGSEA. CDR3 DNA sequence: TGCAGCGCGGCGCCAGGTGGGTCCTACGAGCAGTACTTC. It codes for CSAAPGGSYEQYF.

This clone has more than one count but fewer than ten. This chain joins TRBV7-3 and TRBJ1-1; D might be TRBD1 (6 bases). Trimming took off 3 bases at V and 9 bases at J, with 14 bases between the two ends. The V gene's germline CDR1 is SGHTA and CDR2 FQGTGA. This CDR3 comprises 13 residues. The DNA for the CDR3 is TGTGCCAGCAGCTTGGGGGCTCAGGAACAAGCTTTCTTT. Amino acids: CASSLGAQEQAFF. Looking up the rest from reference TRBV7-3 and TRBJ1-1 gives the full variable domain: GAGVSQTPSNKVTEKGKYVELRCDPISGHTALYWYRQSLGQGPEFLIYFQGTGAADDSGLPNDRFFAVRPEGSVSTLKIQRTERGDSAVYLCASSLGAQEQAFFGQGTRLTVV.

The chain couples TRBV19 to TRBJ1-2; perhaps TRBD1 as D (6 bases). This CDR3 has 11 amino acids. Trimming shortened V by 8 bases and J by 7 bases, and 11 bases separated the two germline ends. Germline CDR1 reads LNHDA; CDR2 reads SQIVND (reference sequence). The CDR3 spells CASGGAVGYTF. CDR3 in DNA: TGTGCCAGTGGGGGCGCGGTTGGCTACACCTTC.

This clone turned up a few times. The chain has TRBV25-1 and TRBJ2-3; no firm D call. The V end was cut by 3 bases, the J end by 2 bases, with 12 bases between. The CDR3 is 15 residues long. The germline gives CDR1 MGHDK, CDR2 SYGVNS. The CDR3 sequence is CASSDSGVITDTQYF. The CDR3 DNA sequence: TGTGCCAGCAGTGACAGTGGGGTGATCACAGATACGCAGTATTTT.

This chain joins TRBV4-2 and TRBJ1-4, with 11 bases that match TRBD1. The V gene's germline CDR1 is LGHNA and CDR2 YNFKEQ. Trimming cost V 5 bases and J 8 bases; bases outside gene matches: 10. This CDR3 has 16 residues. The CDR3 region is CASSANSGQGAEKLFF. The CDR3 DNA reads as TGTGCCAGCAGCGCCAACTCCGGACAGGGGGCGGAAAAACTGTTTTTT.

This clone was observed a few times. The gene calls are TRBV5-6 and TRBJ2-3, with 9 nucleotides matching TRBD2. The CDR3 has 16 amino acids. CDR1 is SGHDT and CDR2 is YYEEEE in the germline V gene. V lost 2 bases and J lost 6; bases outside the gene matches: 10. CDR3: CASSLKRGAVGDTQYF. The CDR3 DNA follows: TGTGCCAGCAGCTTAAAGCGGGGGGCAGTAGGGGATACGCAGTATTTT.

This clone was counted at least ten times. The chain recombines TRBV7-3 with TRBJ2-5; tentative D call: TRBD1 (6 bases). This CDR3 is 13 amino acids long. The germline V gene has CDR1 SGHTA and CDR2 FQGTGA. V lost 5 bases and J lost 1, with 8 bases in between. The DNA of the CDR3 is TGTGCCAGCAGCCAGGACAGCCAAGAGACCCAGTACTTC. Translated: CASSQDSQETQYF.

V gene TRBV6-5 combines with J gene TRBJ1-1; 7 bases fit TRBD1. Germline V gene lookup returns CDR1 MNHEY and CDR2 SVGAGI. This CDR3 contains 14 residues. V dropped 5 bases and J dropped 1; count of bases not matched to a gene: 4. The CDR3 DNA is TGTGCCAGCAGTCCGACAGGGAAGAACACTGAAGCTTTCTTT. Protein sequence: CASSPTGKNTEAFF.

The gene calls are TRBV5-4 and TRBJ1-1; weak D call: TRBD1 (6 bases). Trimming removed 3 bases at V and 0 bases at J, with 9 bases between. Germline CDR1 is SGHNT and CDR2 is YYREEE (reference sequence). The CDR3 spans 14 residues. The CDR3 loop is CASSYGQLNTEAFF. The DNA of the CDR3 is TGTGCCAGCAGCTACGGACAGTTGAACACTGAAGCTTTCTTT.

The chain uses TRBV4-1 and TRBJ2-7, with D tentatively TRBD2 (5 bases). CDR1 is MGHRA, CDR2 YSYEKL, per germline. This CDR3 spans 15 amino acids. Trimming cost V 0 bases and J 2 bases, with 11 bases left between them. As DNA, the CDR3 is TGCGCCAGCAGCCAAGATCGGGGATTAGCCTACGAGCAGTACTTC. Translated, it gives CASSQDRGLAYEQYF.

The chain has TRBV6-6 and TRBJ1-5; D unresolved. The CDR3 has 12 residues. V lost 7 bases and J 5 bases, leaving 9 bases between the germline ends. Germline CDR1 and CDR2: MNHNY and SVGAGI (reference sequence). The CDR3 spells CASISGDQPQHF. CDR3 nucleotides: TGTGCCAGCATTAGCGGGGATCAGCCCCAGCATTTT.

The genes are TRBV29-1 and TRBJ1-2; TRBD1 aligns across 10 bases. The CDR3 has 13 residues. J was trimmed by 6 bases and V by 4 bases; bases with no gene match: 5. Per germline, CDR1 SQVTM and CDR2 ANQGSEA. The CDR3 reads CSVGTGTGDGYTF. DNA of the CDR3: TGCAGCGTTGGAACTGGGACAGGGGATGGCTACACCTTC.

V and J are TRBV20-1 and TRBJ1-1; D may be TRBD1 (5 bases). The CDR3 is 10 residues long. Per germline, CDR1 DFQATT and CDR2 SNEGSKA (reference sequence). V was cut by 5 bases and J by 7 bases, with 8 bases left in between. The CDR3 is CSAAGYEAFF. CDR3 bases: TGCAGTGCTGCAGGGTATGAAGCTTTCTTT.

The chain is built from TRBV7-9 and TRBJ1-2, with TRBD1 matching 7 bases. This CDR3 spans 13 amino acids. Germline assignment: CDR1 SEHNR and CDR2 FQNEAQ (reference sequence). J gave up 6 bases and V 1 base, and 2 bases lay outside the gene matches. The CDR3 is CASSLGDRHGYTF. The CDR3 coding sequence is TGTGCCAGCAGCTTAGGGGACAGACATGGCTACACCTTC.

The V call is TRBV7-2, the J call TRBJ1-1, with D unclear. Germline CDR1 reads SGHTA; CDR2 reads FQGNSA. This CDR3 contains 14 residues. V was shortened by 5 bases and J by 3 bases, with 13 bases between the two germline ends. CDR3 DNA sequence: TGTGCCAGCAGCCGAGACCCGGGCGACACTGAAGCTTTCTTT. Translated, it gives CASSRDPGDTEAFF.

In this sample, this clone turned up once. The V and J genes are TRBV30 and TRBJ2-1; TRBD2 matches 7 bases. The CDR3 has 18 amino acids. Per the germline V gene, CDR1 is GTSNPN and CDR2 is SVGIG (reference sequence). V was pared by 4 bases and J by 2 bases, with 17 bases of the junction left unmatched. The CDR3 region is CAWISWRERGATYNEQFF. The CDR3 coding sequence is TGTGCCTGGATAAGTTGGAGGGAGCGGGGCGCGACCTACAATGAGCAGTTCTTC.

The chain recombines TRBV19 with TRBJ2-1, with a tentative D call TRBD1 (5 bases). Germline values: CDR1 LNHDA, CDR2 SQIVND (reference sequence). CDR3 length: 11 amino acids. Trimming shortened V by 9 bases and J by 8 bases, and 11 bases separated the two germline ends. Here the CDR3 reads CASRATDEQFF. The CDR3, as DNA: TGTGCCAGCAGGGCCACGGATGAGCAGTTCTTC.

This clone was counted a single time. A junction boundary mismatches the germline segment, possibly from a read error. This chain uses TRBV11-1 with TRBJ2-4, with D tentatively TRBD2 (6 bases). The CDR3 runs to 13 residues. Per germline, CDR1 SGHAT and CDR2 FQDESV (reference sequence). This chain's CDR3 is CASSLAIRDIQYF. DNA of the CDR3: TGTGCCAGCAGCCTAGCGATCCGTGACATTCAGTACTTC.